This T cell receptor (beta chain) was profiled in a study of blood T cell repertoires in COVID-19. Overall study: From T cells, B-cell-depleted T cells, or PBMCs came the material, which was cDNA or gDNA.

The germline V and J ends were trimmed by 2 bases and 2 bases, with 8 bases remaining between them. The CDR3 is made up of 14 amino acids. The germline gives CDR1 LGHDT, CDR2 YNNKEL (reference sequence). The table came from immunoSEQ multiplex PCR; TCRdb's copy has only in-frame clones and leaves some out. The sample records approximately 260,000 clones, 82% being singletons. The chain joins TRBV3-1 (or the pseudogene TRBV3-2) to TRBJ2-3; D remains unclear. The source is an older woman with active or convalescent COVID-19. Sequenced: peripheral blood. For the CDR3, the DNA is TGTGCCAGCAGCCAAAGCCTTACCACAGATACGCAGTATTTT. The encoded protein is CASSQSLTTDTQYF.